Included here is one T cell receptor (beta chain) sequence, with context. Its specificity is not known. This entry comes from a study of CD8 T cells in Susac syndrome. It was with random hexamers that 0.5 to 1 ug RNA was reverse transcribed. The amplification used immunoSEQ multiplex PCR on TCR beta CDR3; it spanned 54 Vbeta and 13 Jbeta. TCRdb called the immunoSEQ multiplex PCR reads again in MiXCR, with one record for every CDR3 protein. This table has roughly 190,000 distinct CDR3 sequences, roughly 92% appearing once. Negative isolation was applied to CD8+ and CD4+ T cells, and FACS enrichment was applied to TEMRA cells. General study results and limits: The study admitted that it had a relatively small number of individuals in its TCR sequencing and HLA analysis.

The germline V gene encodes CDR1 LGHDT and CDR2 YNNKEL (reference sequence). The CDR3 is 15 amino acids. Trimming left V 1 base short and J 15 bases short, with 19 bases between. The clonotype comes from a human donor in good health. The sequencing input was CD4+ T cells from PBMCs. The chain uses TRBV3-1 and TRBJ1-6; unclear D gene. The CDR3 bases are TGTGCCAGCAGCCAAGGGAACACCCCGGGAGGGTTCCTCCACTTT. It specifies CASSQGNTPGGFLHF.